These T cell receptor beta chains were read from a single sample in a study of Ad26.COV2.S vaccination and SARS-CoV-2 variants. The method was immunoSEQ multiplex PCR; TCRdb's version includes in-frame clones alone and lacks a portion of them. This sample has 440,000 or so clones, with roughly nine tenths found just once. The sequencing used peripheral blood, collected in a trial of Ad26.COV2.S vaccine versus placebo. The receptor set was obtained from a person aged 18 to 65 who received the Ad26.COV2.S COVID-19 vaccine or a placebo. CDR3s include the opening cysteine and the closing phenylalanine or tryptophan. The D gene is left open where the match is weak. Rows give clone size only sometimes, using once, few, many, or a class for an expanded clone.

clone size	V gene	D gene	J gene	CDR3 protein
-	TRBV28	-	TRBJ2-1	CASSLASHDENEQFF
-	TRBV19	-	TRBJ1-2	CASSGKYGPYGYTF
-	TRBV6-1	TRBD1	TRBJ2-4	CASSESTGIKNIQYF
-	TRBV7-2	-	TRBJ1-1	CASSSRVNTEAFF
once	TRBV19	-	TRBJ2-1	CASSVDRADYNEQFF
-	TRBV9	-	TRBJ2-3	CASSVAGISTDTQYF
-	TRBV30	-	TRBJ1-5	CAQVPCQLSTSPF
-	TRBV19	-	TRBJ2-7	CASRFRGSYEQYF
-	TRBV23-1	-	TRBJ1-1	CAAGVTRHGMNTEAFF
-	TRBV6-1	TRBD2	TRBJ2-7	CASSEVGSGTPYEQYF
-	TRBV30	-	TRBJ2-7	CAWDVGLNYEQYF
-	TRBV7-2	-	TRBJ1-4	CASSLGQVGGKLFF
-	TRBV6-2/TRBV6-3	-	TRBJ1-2	CASSRSGGGANYGYTF
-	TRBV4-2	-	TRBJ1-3	CASSPPSGNTIYF
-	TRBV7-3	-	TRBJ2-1	CASSPSAASSYNEQFF
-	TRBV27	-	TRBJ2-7	CASSTGYEQYF